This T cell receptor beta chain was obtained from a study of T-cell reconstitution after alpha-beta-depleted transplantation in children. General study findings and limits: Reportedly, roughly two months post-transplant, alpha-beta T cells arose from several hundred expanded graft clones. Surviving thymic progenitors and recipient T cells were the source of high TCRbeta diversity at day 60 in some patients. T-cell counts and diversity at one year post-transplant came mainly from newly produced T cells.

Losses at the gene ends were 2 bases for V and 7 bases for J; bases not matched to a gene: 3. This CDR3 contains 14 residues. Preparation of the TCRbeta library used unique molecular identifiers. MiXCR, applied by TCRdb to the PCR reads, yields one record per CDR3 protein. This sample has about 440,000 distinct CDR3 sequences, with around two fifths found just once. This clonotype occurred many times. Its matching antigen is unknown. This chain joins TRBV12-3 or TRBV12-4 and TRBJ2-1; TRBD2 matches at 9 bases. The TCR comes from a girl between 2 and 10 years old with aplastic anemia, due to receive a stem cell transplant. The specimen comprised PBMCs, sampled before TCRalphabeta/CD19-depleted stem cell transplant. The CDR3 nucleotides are TGTGCCAGCAGTTTACTAGCGGGAACGAATGAGCAGTTCTTC. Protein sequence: CASSLLAGTNEQFF.